This T cell receptor (beta chain) was obtained from a study of tumor-infiltrating lymphocytes in localized non-small cell lung cancer. Study at large: Some samples were collected after neoadjuvant chemotherapy; smokers, never-smokers and several histologies were included. General study points: Not all patients were TCR sequenced, owing to tissue quantity. TCRbeta sequencing showed higher T cell infiltration in tumors than uninvolved lung.

About this clone: What it binds is not known.

The data were produced by immunoSEQ multiplex PCR, yet TCRdb's version contains in-frame clones alone and is incomplete. The sample lists under 10,000 clones; less than 80% were seen once. The sequence was collected from a human donor with non-small cell lung cancer. Source material: lung tumor tissue.

The CDR3 loop is CASSLGGDEQFF. CDR3 nucleotide sequence: TGTGCCAGCAGCTTAGGCGGGGATGAGCAGTTCTTC. The V and J genes are TRBV11-2 and TRBJ2-1; tentative D call: TRBD2 (6 bases). Germline V lookup: CDR1 SGHAT, CDR2 FQNNGV. V was shortened by 1 base and J by 8 bases, with 6 bases between the two germline ends. The CDR3 length is 12 residues.